The 26 T cell receptor beta chains listed next were all sequenced from one sample in a study of read filtering for tumor transcriptome and immune sequencing. The library was built from around 380 ng RNA with molecular barcoded adaptors for alpha/delta and beta/gamma chains. TCRdb called the reads again in MiXCR, with one record for every CDR3 protein. The sample has about 40,000 distinct CDR3 sequences; roughly 13% are singletons. The source material was a population of CD138-negative cells sorted from bone marrow. Receptor source: a donor at least 40 years old with multiple myeloma.

This chain links TRBV28 with TRBJ2-2; tentative D call: TRBD2 (6 bases). Germline CDR1 MDHEN, CDR2 SYDVKM. The germline V and J ends were trimmed by 6 bases and 1 base, with 15 bases remaining between them. The CDR3 totals 16 residues. CDR3 sequence reads: CASSPPGLENTGELFF. In nucleotides, the CDR3 is TGTGCCAGCAGCCCCCCGGGACTGGAGAACACCGGGGAGCTGTTTTTT. Together with reference TRBV28 and TRBJ2-2, the CDR3 gives the full variable domain: DVKVTQSSRYLVKRTGEKVFLECVQDMDHENMFWYRQDPGLGLRLIYFSYDVKMKEKGDIPEGYSVSREKKERFSLILESASTNQTSMYLCASSPPGLENTGELFFGEGSRLTVL.

This clonotype has at least ten counts. The J gene is TRBJ2-1, the V gene TRBV3-1; TRBD2 matches at 7 bases. The CDR3 runs 13 residues. The germline gives CDR1 LGHDT, CDR2 YNNKEL (reference sequence). Germline trimming cut 1 base from V and 8 bases from J; bases unmatched to any gene: 2. The CDR3 spells CASSQVGGDEQFF. Here the CDR3 DNA reads TGTGCCAGCAGCCAAGTGGGAGGGGATGAGCAGTTCTTC.

In its sample, this clonotype was seen a few times. V and J are TRBV20-1 and TRBJ1-5, with 7 bases that match TRBD1. V lost 0 bases and J lost 6; bases outside the gene matches: 8. CDR3 size: 15 residues. Germline V CDR1 and CDR2: DFQATT, SNEGSKA (reference sequence). CDR3 protein: CSARDIQGIAQPQHF. CDR3 coding DNA: TGCAGTGCTAGAGATATACAGGGGATAGCTCAGCCCCAGCATTTT.

Of note for this clonotype: Given a much more abundant clone one base away, this may be a read error. The V and J genes are TRBV10-2 and TRBJ2-7; possibly TRBD1 or TRBD2 for D (5 bases each). V shed 10 bases and J shed 2 bases, with 18 bases lying between them. Germline V gene lookup returns CDR1 WSHSY and CDR2 SAAADI. This CDR3 has 14 residues. The CDR3 loop is CATKGSGLTYEQYF. The CDR3, as DNA: TGCGCCACCAAGGGGAGTGGGCTAACCTACGAGCAGTACTTC.

This clonotype showed up many times. J is TRBJ2-2 and V is TRBV7-9; TRBD2 matches at 13 bases. Germline CDR1 and CDR2: SEHNR and FQNEAQ (reference sequence). The V segment lost 3 bases and the J segment 5 bases; nucleotides outside the gene matches: 3. This CDR3 comprises 16 residues. Written as DNA, the CDR3 is TGTGCCAGCAGCTTCAGACTAGCGGGAGGAACCGGGGAGCTGTTTTTT. The encoded protein is CASSFRLAGGTGELFF.

This clonotype has a count of ten or more. The chain uses TRBV20-1 and TRBJ1-1; unclear D gene. The germline V gene has CDR1 DFQATT and CDR2 SNEGSKA (reference sequence). Trimming shortened V by 5 bases and J by 10 bases, and 14 bases separated the two germline ends. The length of the CDR3 is 11 residues. The DNA for the CDR3 is TGCAGTGCTCGTAATGACCTTGGAGCTTTCTTT. This codes for CSARNDLGAFF.

This clonotype was observed many times. The rearrangement links TRBV5-1 to TRBJ2-2; 7 bases are a match to TRBD1. Germline CDR1 is SGHRS and CDR2 is YFSETQ. Trimming removed 0 bases from V and 4 bases from J; junction bases left unmatched: 3. The CDR3 contains 15 residues. DNA of the CDR3: TGCGCCAGCAGCTTGGCTAGGACAGGCACCGGGGAGCTGTTTTTT. As protein: CASSLARTGTGELFF.

This clonotype has a count of ten or more. V usage is TRBV27 and J usage is TRBJ2-3, with a tentative D call TRBD1 (5 bases). This CDR3 spans 13 amino acids. V lost 5 bases, J lost 2 bases, and 8 bases lay in between. Germline V gene sequence: CDR1 MNHEY, CDR2 SMNVEV (reference sequence). The CDR3 region is CASSSRDTDTQYF. The DNA of the CDR3 is TGTGCCAGCAGTAGCAGGGACACAGATACGCAGTATTTT.

This clonotype was counted many times. CDR3 residues: CASSRGNSNEKLFF. CDR3 coding DNA: TGCGCCAGCAGCAGGGGGAATTCTAATGAAAAACTGTTTTTT. The chain employs TRBV5-1 and TRBJ1-4; D is perhaps TRBD1 (6 bases). V was cut by 4 bases and J by 3 bases, with 10 bases left in between. The CDR3 runs 14 residues. The germline V gene encodes CDR1 SGHRS and CDR2 YFSETQ.

The table lists this clonotype with many counts. The chain joins TRBV12-3 or TRBV12-4 to TRBJ2-1; the D gene is possibly TRBD2 (6 bases). V was clipped by 4 bases and J by 0 bases, with 10 bases between them. This CDR3 is built from 15 residues. CDR3 nucleotide sequence: TGTGCCAGCAGTTCGTGGGGAGGCTCCTACAATGAGCAGTTCTTC. The encoded protein is CASSSWGGSYNEQFF.

With respect to this clonotype: One base separates it from a far larger clone, so it is likely a read error. This rearrangement joins TRBV6-1 to TRBJ2-7; no clear D. Between the trimmed V and J ends, which lost 5 bases and 6 bases, there was a span of 8 bases. The CDR3 has 11 amino acids. Germline loops: CDR1 MNHNS, CDR2 SASEGT. This CDR3 reads CASSYWGEQYF. For the CDR3, the DNA is TGTGCCAGCAGTTACTGGGGCGAGCAGTACTTC.

As for this clonotype: This may be a read error: a much more frequent sequence differs by one nucleotide. Lacking the conserved final phenylalanine or tryptophan, this CDR3 likely reflects a read error. The chain couples TRBV30 to TRBJ2-1; TRBD2 matches at 7 bases. The trim removed 0 bases at V and 7 bases at J, leaving 6 bases unmatched. This CDR3 contains 14 residues. CDR1 GTSNPN and CDR2 SVGIG come from the germline V gene (reference sequence). The CDR3, as DNA: TGTGCCTGGAGTGTTAACCTAGCGGTAAATGAGCAGTTCTCC. It yields the protein CAWSVNLAVNEQFS.

This sequence joins TRBV29-1 and TRBJ2-7; D is possibly TRBD2 (7 bases). From germline, CDR1 is SQVTM and CDR2 ANQGSEA. The length of the CDR3 is 15 residues. V lost 4 bases and J lost 1, with 17 bases in between. The CDR3 is CSVGRLRGPSYEQYF. In DNA form, the CDR3 reads TGCAGCGTTGGACGTCTGCGGGGGCCGTCCTACGAGCAGTACTTC.

There are many counts of this clonotype. The chain combines TRBV4-3 with TRBJ2-7, with 13 positions matching TRBD2. The V segment lost 4 bases and the J segment 3 bases; nucleotides outside the gene matches: 0. The germline V gene has CDR1 LGHNA and CDR2 YSLEER. The CDR3 runs 14 residues. CDR3 sequence reads: CASSRTSGGYEQYF. The DNA of the CDR3 is TGCGCCAGCAGCCGGACTAGCGGGGGCTACGAGCAGTACTTC.

This clonotype was detected ten times or more. CDR3 region: CASSLASTANEAFF. The CDR3 nucleotides read TGCGCCAGCAGCTTGGCCTCTACCGCAAATGAAGCTTTCTTT. This chain links TRBV5-1 with TRBJ1-1, with D hard to call. The CDR3 runs to 14 residues. V shed 0 bases and J shed 7 bases, with 13 bases lying between them. The germline CDR1 and CDR2 sequences are SGHRS and YFSETQ.

Comments on this clonotype: A far larger clone is just one base off, so this is likely a read error. The chain has TRBV11-2 and TRBJ1-1, with D maybe TRBD1 (6 bases). Germline lookup yields CDR1 SGHAT and CDR2 FQNNGV. The CDR3 is 15 residues long. The CDR3 is CASSQDPSRGARAFF. CDR3 bases: TGCGCCAGCAGCCAAGACCCATCACGGGGGGCTAGGGCTTTCTTT.

As to this clonotype: Since the CDR3 does not end with the conserved phenylalanine or tryptophan, this likely comes from a read error. The DNA is omitted, as the CDR3 cannot be located on it reliably, and the CDR3 follows TCRdb's listing. CDR3 region: CASSPLGGNEKLSL. The chain joins TRBV12-3 or TRBV12-4 to TRBJ1-4; the table's D call of TRBD1 was not tested on the DNA. The CDR3 is 14 residues long, counting both termini.

Many counts were recorded for this clonotype. The gene calls are TRBV20-1 and TRBJ1-2; D is ambiguous. There are 12 residues in the CDR3. Germline V gives CDR1 DFQATT, CDR2 SNEGSKA (reference sequence). The ends were cut back, 1 base at V and 8 bases at J, with 11 bases in the middle. The CDR3 region is CSARGFSRGYTF. DNA of the CDR3: TGCAGTGCTAGAGGTTTTTCACGAGGCTACACCTTC.

The sample holds many counts of this clonotype. The chain uses TRBV10-3 and TRBJ2-3, with D hard to call. The CDR3 runs 12 residues. V lost 11 bases and J lost 5, with 14 bases in between. From germline, CDR1 is ENHRY and CDR2 SYGVKD. The CDR3 is CASTRGGDTQYF. CDR3 DNA sequence: TGTGCCTCCACCAGAGGCGGAGATACGCAGTATTTT.

The rearrangement links TRBV11-2 to TRBJ2-5; D remains ambiguous. Germline V gene data show CDR1 as SGHAT and CDR2 as FQNNGV. V was pared by 0 bases and J by 0 bases, with 8 bases between. This CDR3 has 15 residues. The CDR3 sequence: CASSLDTADQETQYF. CDR3 bases: TGTGCCAGCAGCTTAGATACGGCAGACCAAGAGACCCAGTACTTC.

This clonotype was detected many times. V gene TRBV30 combines with J gene TRBJ1-1, with D possibly matching TRBD1 (6 bases). The V end was cut by 0 bases, the J end by 5 bases, with 16 bases between. The CDR3 consists of 15 residues. Germline CDR1 and CDR2: GTSNPN and SVGIG (reference sequence). The CDR3 here is CAWSVQGSISTEAFF. The CDR3 region has the DNA TGTGCCTGGAGTGTACAGGGCAGTATTAGTACTGAAGCTTTCTTT.

This clonotype showed up many times. The chain is built from TRBV6-5 and TRBJ2-1, with unresolved D. The V end was cut by 6 bases, the J end by 6 bases, with 12 bases between. Germline V lookup: CDR1 MNHEY, CDR2 SVGAGI. The CDR3 is 13 residues long. DNA of the CDR3: TGTGCCAGCAGGGTCTCCCTGGCCAATGAGCAGTTCTTC. Protein sequence: CASRVSLANEQFF.

This clonotype was counted ten times or more. This rearrangement joins TRBV5-1 to TRBJ2-7; D may correspond to TRBD1 or TRBD2 (6 bases each). Germline V lookup: CDR1 SGHRS, CDR2 YFSETQ. The V end was cut by 4 bases, the J end by 2 bases, with 10 bases between. This CDR3 has 13 amino acids. DNA for the CDR3: TGCGCCAGCAGCCGGGGGCCCGCCTACGAGCAGTACTTC. Translating it yields CASSRGPAYEQYF.

This clonotype was counted at least ten times. The J gene is TRBJ2-1, the V gene TRBV29-1; 7 bases align to TRBD1. V lost 2 bases and J lost 3; bases outside the gene matches: 7. This CDR3 contains 15 residues. Germline V gene data show CDR1 as SQVTM and CDR2 as ANQGSEA. CDR3 sequence reads: CSVENPGQIYNEQFF. The CDR3 bases are TGCAGCGTTGAAAACCCGGGACAGATCTACAATGAGCAGTTCTTC.

This clonotype occurred many times. The rearrangement links TRBV29-1 to TRBJ1-4; tentative D call: TRBD1 (5 bases). This CDR3 contains 13 residues. V lost 7 bases and J lost 8, with 17 bases in between. Germline values: CDR1 SQVTM, CDR2 ANQGSEA. The CDR3 DNA reads as TGCAGCGCACTTACAGGCCAATTGGAAAAACTGTTTTTT. Its translation is CSALTGQLEKLFF. Full variable domain (missing parts from reference TRBV29-1 and TRBJ1-4): SAVISQKPSRDICQRGTSLTIQCQVDSQVTMMFWYRQQPGQSLTLIATANQGSEATYESGFVIDKFPISRPNLTFSTLTVSNMSPEDSSIYLCSALTGQLEKLFFGSGTQLSVL.

This clonotype was recorded many times. The CDR3 DNA is TGTGCCAGCAGTTGGCAGGGGGCGGTTGAAGCTTTCTTT. It translates to CASSWQGAVEAFF. V is TRBV12-3 or TRBV12-4 and J is TRBJ1-1, with TRBD1 matching 8 bases. The CDR3 has 13 amino acids. V lost 4 bases and J lost 7; bases outside the gene matches: 5.